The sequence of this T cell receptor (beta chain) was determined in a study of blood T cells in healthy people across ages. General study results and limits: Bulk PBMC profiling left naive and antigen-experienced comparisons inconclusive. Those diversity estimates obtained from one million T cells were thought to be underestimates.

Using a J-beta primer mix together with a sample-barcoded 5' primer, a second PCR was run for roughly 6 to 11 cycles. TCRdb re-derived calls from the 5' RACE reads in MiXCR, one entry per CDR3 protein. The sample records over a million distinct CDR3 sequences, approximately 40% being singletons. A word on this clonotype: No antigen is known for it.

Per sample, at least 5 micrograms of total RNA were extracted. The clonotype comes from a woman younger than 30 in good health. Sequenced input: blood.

CDR3 region: CAISESRSGDYGYGYTF. The CDR3 DNA is TGTGCCATCAGTGAGTCAAGGTCAGGGGATTACGGCTATGGCTACACCTTC. V usage is TRBV10-3 and J usage is TRBJ1-2, with D tentatively TRBD1 (6 bases). Per germline, CDR1 ENHRY and CDR2 SYGVKD. The CDR3 totals 17 residues. The germline V and J ends were trimmed by 0 bases and 4 bases, with 18 bases remaining between them.